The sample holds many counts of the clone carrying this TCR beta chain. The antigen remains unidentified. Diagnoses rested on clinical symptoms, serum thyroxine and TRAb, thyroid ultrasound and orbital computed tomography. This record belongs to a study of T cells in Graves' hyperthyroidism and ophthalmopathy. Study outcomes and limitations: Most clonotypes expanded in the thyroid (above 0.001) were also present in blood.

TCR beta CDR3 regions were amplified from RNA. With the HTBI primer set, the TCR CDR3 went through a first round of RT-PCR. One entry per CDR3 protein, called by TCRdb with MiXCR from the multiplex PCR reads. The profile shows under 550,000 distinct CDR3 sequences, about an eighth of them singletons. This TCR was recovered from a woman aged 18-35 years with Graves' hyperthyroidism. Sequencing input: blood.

For the CDR3, the DNA is TGTGCCAGCAGCCACTCCGGGACGGCGGATTCACCCCTCCACTTT. As protein: CASSHSGTADSPLHF. The chain carries TRBV2 and TRBJ1-6, with D possibly being TRBD1 (5 bases). V lost 6 bases, J lost 8 bases, and 17 bases lay in between. The CDR3 runs to 15 residues. Germline V gene lookup returns CDR1 SNHLY and CDR2 FYNNEI.